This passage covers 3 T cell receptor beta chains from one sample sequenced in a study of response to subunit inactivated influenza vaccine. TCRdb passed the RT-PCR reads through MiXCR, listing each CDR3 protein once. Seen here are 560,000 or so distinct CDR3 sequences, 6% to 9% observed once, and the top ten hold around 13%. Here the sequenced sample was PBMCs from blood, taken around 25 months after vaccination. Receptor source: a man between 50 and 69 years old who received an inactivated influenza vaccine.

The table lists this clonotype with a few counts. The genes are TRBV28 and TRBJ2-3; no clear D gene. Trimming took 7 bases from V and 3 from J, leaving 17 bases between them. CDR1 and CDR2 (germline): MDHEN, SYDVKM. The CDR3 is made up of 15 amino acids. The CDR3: CASNLDLGSTDTQYF. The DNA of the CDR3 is TGTGCCAGCAACCTGGACCTCGGTTCAACAGATACGCAGTATTTT.

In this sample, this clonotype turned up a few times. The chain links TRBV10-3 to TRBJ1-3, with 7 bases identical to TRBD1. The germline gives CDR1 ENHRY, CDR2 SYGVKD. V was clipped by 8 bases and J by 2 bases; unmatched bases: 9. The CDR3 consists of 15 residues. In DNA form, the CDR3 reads TGTGCCATCGGACAGGCCGTATTAGCTGGAAACACCATATATTTT. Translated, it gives CAIGQAVLAGNTIYF.

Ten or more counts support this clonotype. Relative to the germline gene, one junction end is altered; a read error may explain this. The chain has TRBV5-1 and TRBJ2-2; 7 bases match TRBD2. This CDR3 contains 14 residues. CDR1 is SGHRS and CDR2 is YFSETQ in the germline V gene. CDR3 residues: CASSLAGTTGELFF. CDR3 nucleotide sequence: TGTGCCAGCAGCTTAGCGGGCACCACCGGGGAGCTGTTTTTT.